The present T cell receptor beta chain was sequenced within a study of radiotherapy plus CTLA-4 blockade in lung cancer. Findings and caveats of the study: Response, reportedly, was best predicted by interferon-beta along with early blood T cell clone dynamics.

The repertoire was sequenced with immunoSEQ multiplex PCR; TCRdb's copy has only in-frame clones and lacks some. The table records over 45,000 clones, roughly four fifths of them present only once. Trimming shortened V by 1 base and J by 1 base, and 10 bases separated the two germline ends. The CDR3 runs to 16 residues. Per the germline V gene, CDR1 is MGHDK and CDR2 is SYGVNS. About this clone itself: Its antigen is as yet unknown.

This specimen consisted of peripheral blood, obtained from a patient treated with radiotherapy plus ipilimumab. The gene calls are TRBV25-1 and TRBJ2-2, with D perhaps TRBD2 (6 bases). The TCR sequence derives from a human donor with non-small cell lung cancer who had a complete response to radiotherapy plus ipilimumab. This chain's CDR3 is CASSESGTGNTGELFF. The CDR3 nucleotides read TGTGCCAGCAGTGAATCCGGGACTGGGAACACCGGGGAGCTGTTTTTT.